What follows are 2 T cell receptor beta chains derived from one specimen sequenced in a study of blood T cells in healthy people across ages. Sample-barcoded 5' priming and a J-beta primer mix drove a second PCR of about 6 to 11 cycles. TCRdb re-derived calls from the 5' RACE reads in MiXCR, one entry per CDR3 protein. The sample gives roughly 550,000 distinct CDR3 sequences, more than 20% of which show up once; roughly 9.4% is in the top ten. The same sample was also used in a study of T cells of mothers and their children.

Sequenced material: blood. These receptors all come from a boy between 5 and 17 years old in good health.

Worth noting for this clonotype: One end of the junction does not line up with germline, which may come from a read error. The chain couples TRBV6-5 to TRBJ2-1, with D perhaps matching TRBD2 (5 bases). This CDR3 contains 15 residues. Germline lookup yields CDR1 MNHEY and CDR2 SVGAGI. The CDR3 here is CASSPPEGRWETLYF. The CDR3 region has the DNA TGTGCCAGCAGCCCCCCAGAGGGAAGATGGGAGACCCTGTACTTC.

The chain has TRBV7-6 and TRBJ2-3; 9 positions agree with TRBD1. Germline V CDR1 and CDR2: SGHVS, FNYEAQ. The length of the CDR3 is 17 residues. After removal of 4 bases from V and 4 bases from J, the junction contained 12 bases not matched to a gene. In DNA, the CDR3 is TGTGCCAGCAGCTCACGCATCCGGGACAGGGTTTCAGATACGCAGTATTTT. Translating it yields CASSSRIRDRVSDTQYF.